This T cell receptor beta chain is from a study of control samples from healthy donors and cancer patients. Germline CDR1 PRHDT, CDR2 FYEKMQ (reference sequence). V was pared by 6 bases and J by 1 base, with 9 bases between. There are 13 residues in the CDR3. A single count supports this clone. Profiling relied on immunoSEQ multiplex PCR, and the TCRdb table lists in-frame clones only, not all of them. Here the sample spans about 130,000 clones, roughly 84% being singletons. The sequenced material came from blood. The sequence was obtained from a middle-aged man in good health. The gene calls are TRBV13 and TRBJ1-1; D not resolved. CDR3 DNA sequence: TGTGCCAGCAGTTTGCAGTCGAACACTGAAGCTTTCTTT. This encodes CASSLQSNTEAFF.